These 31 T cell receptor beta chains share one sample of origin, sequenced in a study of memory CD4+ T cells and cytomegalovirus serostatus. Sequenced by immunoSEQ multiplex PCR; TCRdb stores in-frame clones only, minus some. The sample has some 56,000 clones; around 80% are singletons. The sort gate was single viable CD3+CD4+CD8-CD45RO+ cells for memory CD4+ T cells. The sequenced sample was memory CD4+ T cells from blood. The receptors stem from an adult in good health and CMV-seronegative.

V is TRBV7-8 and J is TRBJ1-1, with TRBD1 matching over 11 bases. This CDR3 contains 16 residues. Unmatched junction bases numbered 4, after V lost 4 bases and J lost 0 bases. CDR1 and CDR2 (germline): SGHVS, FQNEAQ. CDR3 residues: CASSSGQGAMNTEAFF. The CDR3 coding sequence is TGTGCCAGCAGCTCCGGACAGGGGGCAATGAACACTGAAGCTTTCTTT.

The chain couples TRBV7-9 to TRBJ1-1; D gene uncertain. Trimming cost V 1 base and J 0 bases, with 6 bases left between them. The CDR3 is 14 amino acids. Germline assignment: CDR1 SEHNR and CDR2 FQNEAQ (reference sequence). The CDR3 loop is CASSLDQLNTEAFF. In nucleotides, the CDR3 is TGTGCCAGCAGCTTAGACCAGCTGAACACTGAAGCTTTCTTT.

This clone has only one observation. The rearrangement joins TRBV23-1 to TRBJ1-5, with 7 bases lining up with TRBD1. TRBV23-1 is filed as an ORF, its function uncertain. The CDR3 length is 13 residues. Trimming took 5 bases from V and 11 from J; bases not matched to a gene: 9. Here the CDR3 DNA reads TGCGCCAGCAGTGAACGGGACAGCCAAACCCAGCATTTT. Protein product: CASSERDSQTQHF.

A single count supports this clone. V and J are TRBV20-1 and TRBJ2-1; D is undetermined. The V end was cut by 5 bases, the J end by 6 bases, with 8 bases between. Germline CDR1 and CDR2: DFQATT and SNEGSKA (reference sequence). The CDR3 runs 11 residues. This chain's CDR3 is CSALRTNEQFF. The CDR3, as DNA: TGCAGTGCTCTGCGTACCAATGAGCAGTTCTTC.

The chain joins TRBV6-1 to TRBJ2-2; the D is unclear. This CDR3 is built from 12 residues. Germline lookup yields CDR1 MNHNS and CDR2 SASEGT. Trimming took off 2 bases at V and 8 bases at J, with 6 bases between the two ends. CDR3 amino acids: CASSEWGGELFF. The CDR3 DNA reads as TGTGCCAGCAGTGAATGGGGTGGGGAGCTGTTTTTT.

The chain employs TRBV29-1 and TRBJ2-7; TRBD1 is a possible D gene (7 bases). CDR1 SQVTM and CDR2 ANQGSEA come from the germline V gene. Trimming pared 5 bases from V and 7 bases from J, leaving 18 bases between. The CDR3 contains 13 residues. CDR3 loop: CSVRQGGRGEQYF. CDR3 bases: TGCAGCGTTAGGCAGGGGGGCCGAGGGGAGCAGTACTTC.

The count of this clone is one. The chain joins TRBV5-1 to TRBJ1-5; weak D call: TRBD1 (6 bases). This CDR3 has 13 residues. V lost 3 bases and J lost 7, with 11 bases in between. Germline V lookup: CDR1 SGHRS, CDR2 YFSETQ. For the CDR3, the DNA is TGCGCCAGCAGCTCAGGGGAAGGCCAGCCCCAGCATTTT. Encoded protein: CASSSGEGQPQHF.

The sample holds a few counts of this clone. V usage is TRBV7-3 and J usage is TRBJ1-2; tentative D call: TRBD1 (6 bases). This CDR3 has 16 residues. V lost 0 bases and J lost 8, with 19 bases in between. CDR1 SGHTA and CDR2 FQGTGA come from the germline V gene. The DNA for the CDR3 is TGTGCCAGCAGCTTAACCCCTATGACAGGAATAAACGGCTACACCTTC. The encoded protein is CASSLTPMTGINGYTF.

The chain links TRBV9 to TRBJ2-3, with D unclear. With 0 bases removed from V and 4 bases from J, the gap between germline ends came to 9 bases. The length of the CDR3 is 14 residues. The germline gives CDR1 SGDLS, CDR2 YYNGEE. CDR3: CASSVEGNADTQYF. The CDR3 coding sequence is TGTGCCAGCAGCGTAGAGGGAAACGCAGATACGCAGTATTTT. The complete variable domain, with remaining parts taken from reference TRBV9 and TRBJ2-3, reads DSGVTQTPKHLITATGQRVTLRCSPRSGDLSVYWYQQSLDQGLQFLIQYYNGEERAKGNILERFSAQQFPDLHSELNLSSLELGDSALYFCASSVEGNADTQYFGPGTRLTVL.

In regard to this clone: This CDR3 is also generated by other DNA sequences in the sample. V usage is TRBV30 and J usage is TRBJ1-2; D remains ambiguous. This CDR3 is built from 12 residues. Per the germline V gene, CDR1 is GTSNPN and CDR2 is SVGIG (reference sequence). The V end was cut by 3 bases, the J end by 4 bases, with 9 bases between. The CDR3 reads CAWSGGPYGYTF. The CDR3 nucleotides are TGTGCCTGGAGCGGCGGGCCCTATGGCTACACCTTC. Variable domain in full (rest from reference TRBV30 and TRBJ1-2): SQTIHQWPATLVQPVGSPLSLECTVEGTSNPNLYWYRQAAGRGLQLLFYSVGIGQISSEVPQNLSASRPQDRQFILSSKKLLLSDSGFYLCAWSGGPYGYTFGSGTRLTVV.

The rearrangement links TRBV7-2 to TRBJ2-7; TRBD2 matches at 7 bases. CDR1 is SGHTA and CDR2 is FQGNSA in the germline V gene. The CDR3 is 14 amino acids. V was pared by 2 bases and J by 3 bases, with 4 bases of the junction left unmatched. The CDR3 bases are TGTGCCAGCAGCTTAATGGGGGGGGTCTACGAGCAGTACTTC. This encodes CASSLMGGVYEQYF.

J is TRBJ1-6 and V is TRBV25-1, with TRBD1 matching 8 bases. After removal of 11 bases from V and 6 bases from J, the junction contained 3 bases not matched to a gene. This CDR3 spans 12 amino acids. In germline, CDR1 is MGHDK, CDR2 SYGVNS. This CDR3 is CAVQGGNSPLHF. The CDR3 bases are TGTGCCGTACAGGGGGGTAATTCACCCCTCCACTTT.

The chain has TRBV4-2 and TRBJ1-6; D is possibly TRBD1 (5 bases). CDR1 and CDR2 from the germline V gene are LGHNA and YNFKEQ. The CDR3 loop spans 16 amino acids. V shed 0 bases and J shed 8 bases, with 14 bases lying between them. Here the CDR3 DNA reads TGTGCCAGCAGCCAAGAAGCAGGGCAGTCGCATTCACCCCTCCACTTT. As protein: CASSQEAGQSHSPLHF.

The CDR3: CASSVGEGVNEKLFF. CDR3 DNA sequence: TGTGCCAGCAGCGTAGGCGAGGGGGTTAATGAAAAACTGTTTTTT. The chain has TRBV9 and TRBJ1-4; weak D call: TRBD1 (6 bases). The CDR3 covers 15 residues. V gave up 0 bases and J gave up 4 bases, with 10 bases separating them. Germline assignment: CDR1 SGDLS and CDR2 YYNGEE.

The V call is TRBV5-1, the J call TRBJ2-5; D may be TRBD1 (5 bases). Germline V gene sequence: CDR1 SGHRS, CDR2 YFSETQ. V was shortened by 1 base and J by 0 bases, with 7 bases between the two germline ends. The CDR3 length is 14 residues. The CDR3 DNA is TGCGCCAGCAGCTTGAGACAGTACCAAGAGACCCAGTACTTC. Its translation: CASSLRQYQETQYF.

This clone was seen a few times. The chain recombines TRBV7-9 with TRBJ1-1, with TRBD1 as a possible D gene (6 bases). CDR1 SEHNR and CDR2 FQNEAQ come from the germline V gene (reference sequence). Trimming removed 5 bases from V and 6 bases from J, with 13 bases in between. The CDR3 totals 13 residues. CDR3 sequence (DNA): TGTGCCAGCAGCCCTAGACAGGCATCTGAAGCTTTCTTT. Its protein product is CASSPRQASEAFF.

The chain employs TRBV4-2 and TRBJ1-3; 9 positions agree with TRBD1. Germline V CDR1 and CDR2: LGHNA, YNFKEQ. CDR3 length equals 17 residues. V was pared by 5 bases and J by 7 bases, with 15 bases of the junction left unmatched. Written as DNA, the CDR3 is TGTGCCAGCAGCACTCCTCCGGGACAGGGCATTCGGAACACCATATATTTT. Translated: CASSTPPGQGIRNTIYF.

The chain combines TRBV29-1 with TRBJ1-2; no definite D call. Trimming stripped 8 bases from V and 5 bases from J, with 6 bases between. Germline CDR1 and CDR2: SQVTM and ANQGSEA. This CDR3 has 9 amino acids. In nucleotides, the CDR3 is TGCAGCTTTGCTTATGGCTACACCTTC. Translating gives CSFAYGYTF.

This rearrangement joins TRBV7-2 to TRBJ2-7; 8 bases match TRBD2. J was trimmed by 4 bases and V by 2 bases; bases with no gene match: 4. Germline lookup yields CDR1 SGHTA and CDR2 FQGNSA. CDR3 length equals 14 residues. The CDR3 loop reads CASSLQRGGYEQYF. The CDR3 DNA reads TGTGCCAGCAGCTTACAACGGGGGGGATACGAGCAGTACTTC.

CDR3 sequence (DNA): TGTGCCAGCAGCTTACGGCTAGCGGAGGAGACCCAGTACTTC. The encoded protein is CASSLRLAEETQYF. This rearrangement joins TRBV11-2 to TRBJ2-5; 7 nucleotides match TRBD2. Trimming took 2 bases from V and 5 from J; bases not matched to a gene: 5. This CDR3 spans 14 amino acids. Germline V gene data show CDR1 as SGHAT and CDR2 as FQNNGV. Full variable domain (rest looked up from reference TRBV11-2 and TRBJ2-5): EAGVAQSPRYKIIEKRQSVAFWCNPISGHATLYWYQQILGQGPKLLIQFQNNGVVDDSQLPKDRFSAERLKGVDSTLKIQPAKLEDSAVYLCASSLRLAEETQYFGPGTRLLVL.

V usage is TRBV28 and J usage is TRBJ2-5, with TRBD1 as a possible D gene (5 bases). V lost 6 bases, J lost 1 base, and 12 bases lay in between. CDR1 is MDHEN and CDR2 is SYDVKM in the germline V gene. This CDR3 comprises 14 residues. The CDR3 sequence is CASSPRTPQETQYF. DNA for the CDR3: TGTGCCAGCAGCCCCCGGACACCCCAAGAGACCCAGTACTTC.

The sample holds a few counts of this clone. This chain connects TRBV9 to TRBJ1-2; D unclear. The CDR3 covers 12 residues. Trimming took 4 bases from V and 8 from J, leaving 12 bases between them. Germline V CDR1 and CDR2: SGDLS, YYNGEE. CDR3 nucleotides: TGTGCCAGCAGCTCAACATGGCGGGGCTACACCTTC. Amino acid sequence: CASSSTWRGYTF.

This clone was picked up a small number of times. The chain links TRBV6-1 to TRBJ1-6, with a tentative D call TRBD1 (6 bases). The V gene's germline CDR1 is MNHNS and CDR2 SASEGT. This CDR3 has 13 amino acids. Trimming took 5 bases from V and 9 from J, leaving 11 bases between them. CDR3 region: CASSPTGSSPLHF. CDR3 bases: TGTGCCAGCAGTCCTACAGGGAGTTCACCCCTCCACTTT.

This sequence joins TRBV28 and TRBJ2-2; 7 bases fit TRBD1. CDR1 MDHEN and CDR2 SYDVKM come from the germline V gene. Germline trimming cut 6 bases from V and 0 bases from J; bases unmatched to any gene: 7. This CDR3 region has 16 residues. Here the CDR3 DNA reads TGTGCCAGCAGGGCCTACAGGGGTCCGAACACCGGGGAGCTGTTTTTT. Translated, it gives CASRAYRGPNTGELFF.

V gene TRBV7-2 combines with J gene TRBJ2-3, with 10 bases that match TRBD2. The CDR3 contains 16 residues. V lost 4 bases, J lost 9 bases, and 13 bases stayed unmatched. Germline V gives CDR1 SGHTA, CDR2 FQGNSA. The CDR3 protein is CASSSLAGAHTGTQYF. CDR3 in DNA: TGTGCCAGCAGCTCCCTAGCGGGGGCCCACACGGGGACGCAGTATTTT.

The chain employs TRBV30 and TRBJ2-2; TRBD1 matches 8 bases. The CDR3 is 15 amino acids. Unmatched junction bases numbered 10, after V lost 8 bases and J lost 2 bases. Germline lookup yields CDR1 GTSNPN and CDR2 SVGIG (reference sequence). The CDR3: CATDRGEVNTGELFF. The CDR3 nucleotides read TGTGCCACAGACAGGGGCGAAGTTAACACCGGGGAGCTGTTTTTT.

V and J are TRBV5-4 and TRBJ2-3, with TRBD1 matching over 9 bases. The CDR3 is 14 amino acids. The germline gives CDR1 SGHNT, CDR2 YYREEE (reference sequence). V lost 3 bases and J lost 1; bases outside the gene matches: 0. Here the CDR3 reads CASSWTGGTDTQYF. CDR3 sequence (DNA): TGTGCCAGCAGCTGGACAGGGGGCACAGATACGCAGTATTTT.

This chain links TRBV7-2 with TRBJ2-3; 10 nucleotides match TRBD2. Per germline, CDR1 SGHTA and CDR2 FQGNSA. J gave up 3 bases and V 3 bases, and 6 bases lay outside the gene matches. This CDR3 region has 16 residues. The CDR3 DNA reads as TGTGCCAGCAGCTTTAGGGTAGCGGGGGGTACAGATACGCAGTATTTT. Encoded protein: CASSFRVAGGTDTQYF.

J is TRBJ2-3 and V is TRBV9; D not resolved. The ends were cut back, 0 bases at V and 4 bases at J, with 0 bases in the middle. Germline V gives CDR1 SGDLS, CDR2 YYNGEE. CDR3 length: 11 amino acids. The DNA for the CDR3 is TGTGCCAGCAGCGTAGCAGATACGCAGTATTTT. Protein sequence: CASSVADTQYF.

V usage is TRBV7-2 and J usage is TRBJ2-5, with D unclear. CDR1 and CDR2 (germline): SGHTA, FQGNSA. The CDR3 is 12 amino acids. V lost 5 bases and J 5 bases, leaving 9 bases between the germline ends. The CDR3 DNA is TGTGCCAGCAGCCCGGCTCGGGAGACCCAGTACTTC. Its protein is CASSPARETQYF.

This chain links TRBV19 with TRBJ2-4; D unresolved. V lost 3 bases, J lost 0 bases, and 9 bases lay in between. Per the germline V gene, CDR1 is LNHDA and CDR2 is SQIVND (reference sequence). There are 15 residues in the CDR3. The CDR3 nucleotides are TGTGCCAGTAGTATGGGGAACAGAGCCAAAAACATTCAGTACTTC. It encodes CASSMGNRAKNIQYF. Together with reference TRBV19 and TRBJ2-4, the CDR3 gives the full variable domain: DGGITQSPKYLFRKEGQNVTLSCEQNLNHDAMYWYRQDPGQGLRLIYYSQIVNDFQKGDIAEGYSVSREKKESFPLTVTSAQKNPTAFYLCASSMGNRAKNIQYFGAGTRLSVL.